What follows are 20 T cell receptor beta chains derived from one specimen sequenced in a study of OX40 agonist ivuxolimab in advanced cancers. Here immunoSEQ multiplex PCR was the method, and the copy in TCRdb shows in-frame clones only, minus some. The data contain 60,000 to 75,000 clones, about 86% of them singletons. The material sequenced was CD4+ or CD8+ T cells sorted from blood, taken in a trial of the OX40 agonist ivuxolimab. The receptors were gathered from an adult with an advanced solid tumor such as melanoma, head and neck, liver or kidney cancer.

The chain has TRBV2 and TRBJ2-3, with D hard to call. Germline values: CDR1 SNHLY, CDR2 FYNNEI. The CDR3 is 13 amino acids. V dropped 2 bases and J dropped 4 bases, with 7 bases sitting between them. CDR3 nucleotide sequence: TGTGCCAGCAGTGAAATGGGGTCAGATACGCAGTATTTT. It yields the protein CASSEMGSDTQYF.

The chain recombines TRBV9 with TRBJ2-5, with 7 bases lining up with TRBD1. Per germline, CDR1 SGDLS and CDR2 YYNGEE. Trimming at V came to 3 bases and at J to 1 base, leaving 6 bases not matched to a gene. This CDR3 spans 15 amino acids. CDR3 sequence reads: CASSATGTAQETQYF. The CDR3 DNA follows: TGTGCCAGCAGCGCCACCGGGACAGCCCAAGAGACCCAGTACTTC.

The V call is TRBV7-9, the J call TRBJ2-5; no reliable D call. The CDR3 runs 12 residues. Per germline, CDR1 SEHNR and CDR2 FQNEAQ (reference sequence). CDR3: CSPTGGLETQYF. The DNA for the CDR3 is TGTTCCCCTACCGGTGGCCTAGAGACCCAGTACTTC.

The chain combines TRBV7-3 with TRBJ2-7; D is undetermined. The CDR3 spans 16 residues. From germline, CDR1 is SGHTA and CDR2 FQGTGA. V was shortened by 5 bases and J by 0 bases, with 17 bases between the two germline ends. The CDR3 reads CASSPSLLRSSYEQYF. The DNA of the CDR3 is TGTGCCAGCAGCCCATCCTTACTCCGGAGCTCCTACGAGCAGTACTTC. The full variable domain, in which reference TRBV7-3 and TRBJ2-7 provide the parts outside the CDR3, is GAGVSQTPSNKVTEKGKYVELRCDPISGHTALYWYRQSLGQGPEFLIYFQGTGAADDSGLPNDRFFAVRPEGSVSTLKIQRTERGDSAVYLCASSPSLLRSSYEQYFGPGTRLTVT.

The V and J genes are TRBV6-1 and TRBJ2-2; the D gene could be TRBD1 or TRBD2 (5 bases each). The V gene lost 10 bases and the J gene lost 3 bases, with 15 bases spanning the gap. The CDR3 has 14 amino acids. Per the germline V gene, CDR1 is MNHNS and CDR2 is SASEGT. CDR3 DNA: TGTGCCATCCTCCGGGACGGTTACACCGGGGAGCTGTTTTTT. This encodes CAILRDGYTGELFF.

This clone was detected only a few times. This chain uses TRBV6-5 with TRBJ2-5; tentatively, D is TRBD1 or TRBD2 (5 bases each). The ends were cut back, 0 bases at V and 5 bases at J, with 16 bases in the middle. This CDR3 comprises 16 residues. Germline V CDR1 and CDR2: MNHEY, SVGAGI. In nucleotides, the CDR3 is TGTGCCAGCAGTTACTCGGGACGGATGGGGCTGGAGACCCAGTACTTC. Translated: CASSYSGRMGLETQYF.

J is TRBJ1-5 and V is TRBV7-2, with D hard to call. Germline lookup yields CDR1 SGHTA and CDR2 FQGNSA. This CDR3 is 13 amino acids long. V dropped 5 bases and J dropped 5 bases, with 10 bases sitting between them. The CDR3 sequence: CASSLDGYQPQHF. For the CDR3, the DNA is TGTGCCAGCAGCCTGGACGGATATCAGCCCCAGCATTTT.

CDR3 loop: CASSVAGRNYEQYF. Written as DNA, the CDR3 is TGTGCCAGCAGTGTAGCCGGCAGGAACTACGAGCAGTACTTC. This sequence joins TRBV6-1 and TRBJ2-7; D is undetermined. V dropped 4 bases and J dropped 3 bases, with 13 bases sitting between them. Germline CDR1 and CDR2: MNHNS and SASEGT. The CDR3 spans 14 residues.

The CDR3 DNA sequence: TGTGCCAGCAGCTTAGGGGACAGGGGAGGATCGGAGACCCAGTACTTC. Translated: CASSLGDRGGSETQYF. The chain combines TRBV7-9 with TRBJ2-5; the match to TRBD1 covers 10 bases. The V and J ends lost 1 base and 5 bases, in that order; junction bases with no gene match: 7. The CDR3 runs to 16 residues. Germline V CDR1 and CDR2: SEHNR, FQNEAQ (reference sequence). The full variable domain, in which reference TRBV7-9 and TRBJ2-5 provide the parts outside the CDR3, is DTGVSQNPRHKITKRGQNVTFRCDPISEHNRLYWYRQTLGQGPEFLTYFQNEAQLEKSRLLSDRFSAERPKGSFSTLEIQRTEQGDSAMYLCASSLGDRGGSETQYFGPGTRLLVL.

The J gene is TRBJ2-7, the V gene TRBV27; 7 nucleotides match TRBD1. The CDR3 sequence is 14 residues long. With V trimmed by 0 bases and J by 3 bases, 2 bases remained unmatched. CDR1 MNHEY and CDR2 SMNVEV come from the germline V gene (reference sequence). This chain's CDR3 is CASSLSAGGYEQYF. In DNA, the CDR3 is TGTGCCAGCAGTTTATCAGCAGGGGGCTACGAGCAGTACTTC.

J is TRBJ2-1 and V is TRBV6-1, with 13 bases aligning to TRBD2. Germline loops: CDR1 MNHNS, CDR2 SASEGT. The CDR3 spans 17 residues. The trim removed 4 bases at V and 9 bases at J, leaving 12 bases unmatched. CDR3 amino acids: CASSARTSGGQGSEQFF. The CDR3 bases are TGTGCCAGCAGTGCTCGGACTAGCGGGGGCCAAGGGAGTGAGCAGTTCTTC.

The V and J genes are TRBV28 and TRBJ2-3; TRBD1 aligns across 7 bases. The CDR3 runs 13 residues. Germline V gene sequence: CDR1 MDHEN, CDR2 SYDVKM. V lost 9 bases and J lost 0; bases outside the gene matches: 3. DNA for the CDR3: TGTGCCAGTGACAGGGCCAGCACAGATACGCAGTATTTT. It encodes CASDRASTDTQYF.

This rearrangement joins TRBV6-1 to TRBJ1-2; D is unclear. The V gene's germline CDR1 is MNHNS and CDR2 SASEGT. Deletions cut 3 bases from V and 8 bases from J, with 10 bases between. The CDR3 extends over 12 amino acids. Written as DNA, the CDR3 is TGTGCCAGCAGTGACCTACTGGTAGGCTACACCTTC. It yields the protein CASSDLLVGYTF.

This chain uses TRBV7-9 with TRBJ1-4; D might be TRBD1 (5 bases). The CDR3 length is 13 residues. The V and J ends lost 2 bases and 9 bases respectively, with 10 bases between them. Germline loops: CDR1 SEHNR, CDR2 FQNEAQ (reference sequence). The CDR3 here is CASSLLEGQKLFF. The CDR3 coding sequence is TGTGCCAGCAGCTTACTTGAGGGGCAAAAACTGTTTTTT.

In its sample, this clone was seen a few times. J is TRBJ1-5 and V is TRBV19; no reliable D call. The CDR3 consists of 13 residues. Germline loops: CDR1 LNHDA, CDR2 SQIVND (reference sequence). Trimming stripped 3 bases from V and 4 bases from J, with 7 bases between. The CDR3 region is CASSILGNQPQHF. For the CDR3, the DNA is TGTGCCAGTAGTATTCTGGGGAATCAGCCCCAGCATTTT.

The chain links TRBV5-1 to TRBJ2-1; 9 positions agree with TRBD1. Germline V gene sequence: CDR1 SGHRS, CDR2 YFSETQ. This CDR3 spans 18 amino acids. V dropped 2 bases and J dropped 3; count of bases not matched to a gene: 12. The CDR3 DNA reads as TGCGCCAGCAGCTTTCCGGGACAGGGCGGCCAACGCTACAATGAGCAGTTCTTC. It encodes CASSFPGQGGQRYNEQFF.

This rearrangement joins TRBV5-1 to TRBJ1-5, with D perhaps TRBD1 (5 bases). V shed 0 bases and J shed 3 bases, with 7 bases lying between them. CDR1 is SGHRS, CDR2 YFSETQ, per germline. This CDR3 is built from 14 residues. CDR3 sequence reads: CASSLEGVNQPQHF. The CDR3 DNA is TGCGCCAGCAGCTTGGAAGGGGTCAATCAGCCCCAGCATTTT. Full variable domain (missing parts from reference TRBV5-1 and TRBJ1-5): KAGVTQTPRYLIKTRGQQVTLSCSPISGHRSVSWYQQTPGQGLQFLFEYFSETQRNKGNFPGRFSGRQFSNSRSEMNVSTLELGDSALYLCASSLEGVNQPQHFGDGTRLSIL.

This rearrangement joins TRBV5-4 to TRBJ2-5; 9 positions agree with TRBD1. CDR3 length: 16 amino acids. V was clipped by 4 bases and J by 4 bases; unmatched bases: 11. Germline CDR1 and CDR2: SGHNT and YYREEE (reference sequence). CDR3 sequence reads: CASSQGQGKPPETQYF. CDR3 nucleotides: TGTGCCAGCAGCCAGGGACAGGGAAAGCCCCCAGAGACCCAGTACTTC.

A few counts support this clone. The gene calls are TRBV5-1 and TRBJ2-7; TRBD1 is a possible D gene (6 bases). The CDR3 is 15 amino acids. Germline CDR1 is SGHRS and CDR2 is YFSETQ. Trimming cost V 2 bases and J 4 bases, with 16 bases left between them. The CDR3 DNA follows: TGCGCCAGCAGCTTCGACTCCTCAGGGGTTTACGAGCAGTACTTC. Amino acid sequence: CASSFDSSGVYEQYF.

The J gene is TRBJ2-7, the V gene TRBV18; 9 bases are shared with TRBD1. The germline gives CDR1 KGHSH, CDR2 LQKENI. The ends lost 3 bases at V and 2 bases at J; junction bases unmatched: 5. CDR3 length: 15 amino acids. CDR3 sequence reads: CASSPGTGRTYEQYF. The CDR3 region has the DNA TGTGCCAGCTCACCCGGGACAGGGCGGACCTACGAGCAGTACTTC.